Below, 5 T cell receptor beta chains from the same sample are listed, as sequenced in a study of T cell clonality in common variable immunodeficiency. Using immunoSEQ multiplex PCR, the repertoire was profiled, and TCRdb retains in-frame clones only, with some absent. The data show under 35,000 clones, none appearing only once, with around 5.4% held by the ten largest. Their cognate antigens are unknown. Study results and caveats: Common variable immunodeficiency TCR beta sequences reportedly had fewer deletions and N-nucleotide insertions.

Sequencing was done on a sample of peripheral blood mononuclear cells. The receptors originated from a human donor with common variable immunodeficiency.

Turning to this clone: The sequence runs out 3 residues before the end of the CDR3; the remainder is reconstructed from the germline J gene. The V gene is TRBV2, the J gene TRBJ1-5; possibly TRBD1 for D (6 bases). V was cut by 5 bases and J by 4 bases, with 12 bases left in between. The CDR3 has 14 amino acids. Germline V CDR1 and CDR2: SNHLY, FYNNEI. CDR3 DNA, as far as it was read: TGTGCCAGCAGTTCGGACAGATTTAATCAGCCC. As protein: CASSSDRFNQP. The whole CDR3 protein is CASSSDRFNQPQHF.

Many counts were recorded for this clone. CDR3 amino acids: CASSLAGGHDEQFF. Partial CDR3 DNA: TGTGCCAGCAGCCTAGCGGGGGGGCATGATGAG. V and J are TRBV13 and TRBJ2-1; 12 nucleotides agree with TRBD2. The read terminates 3 residues before the CDR3 end, so the remaining end is supplied by the germline J gene. Germline V gene data show CDR1 as PRHDT and CDR2 as FYEKMQ (reference sequence). This CDR3 is built from 14 residues. J was trimmed by 8 bases and V by 5 bases; bases with no gene match: 4. The whole variable domain, remainder taken from reference TRBV13 and TRBJ2-1, is AAGVIQSPRHLIKEKRETATLKCYPIPRHDTVYWYQQGPGQDPQFLISFYEKMQSDKGSIPDRFSAQQFSDYHSELNMSSLELGDSALYFCASSLAGGHDEQFFGPGTRLTVL.

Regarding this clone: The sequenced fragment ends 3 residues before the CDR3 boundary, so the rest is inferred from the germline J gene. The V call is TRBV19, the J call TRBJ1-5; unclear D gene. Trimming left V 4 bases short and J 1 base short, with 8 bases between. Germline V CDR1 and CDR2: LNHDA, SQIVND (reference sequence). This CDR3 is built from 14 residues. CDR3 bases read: TGTGCCAGTAGTACACAAAAAAGCAATCAGCCC. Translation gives CASSTQKSNQP. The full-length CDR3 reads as CASSTQKSNQPQHF.

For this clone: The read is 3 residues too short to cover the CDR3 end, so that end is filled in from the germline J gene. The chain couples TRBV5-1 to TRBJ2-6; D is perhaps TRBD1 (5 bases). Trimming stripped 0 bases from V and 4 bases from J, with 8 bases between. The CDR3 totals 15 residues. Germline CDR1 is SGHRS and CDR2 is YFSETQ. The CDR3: CASSLGGAGANVLTF. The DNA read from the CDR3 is TGCGCCAGCAGCTTGGGGGGCGCCGGGGCCAACGTC. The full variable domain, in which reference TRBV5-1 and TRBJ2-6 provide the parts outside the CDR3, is KAGVTQTPRYLIKTRGQQVTLSCSPISGHRSVSWYQQTPGQGLQFLFEYFSETQRNKGNFPGRFSGRQFSNSRSEMNVSTLELGDSALYLCASSLGGAGANVLTFGAGSRLTVL.

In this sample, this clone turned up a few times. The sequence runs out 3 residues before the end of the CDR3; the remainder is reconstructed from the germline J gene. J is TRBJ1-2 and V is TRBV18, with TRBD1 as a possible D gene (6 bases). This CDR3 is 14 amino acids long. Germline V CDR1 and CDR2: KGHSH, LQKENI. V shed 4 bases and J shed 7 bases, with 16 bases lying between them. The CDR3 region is CASSLGSGAFGYTF. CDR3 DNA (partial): TGTGCCAGCTCACTGGGGTCAGGGGCGTTTGGC.